These 30 T cell receptor beta chains originate from one sample sequenced in a study of cytomegalovirus exposure and HLA in healthy donors. The PCR made use of 60 Vbeta and 13 Jbeta primers. The repertoire was sequenced with immunoSEQ multiplex PCR; TCRdb's copy has only in-frame clones and lacks some. The sample records around 150,000 clones, about 78% being singletons. The specimen sequenced was PBMCs. These receptors all stem from a man aged 35 to 55 in good health and CMV-seropositive.

V and J are TRBV7-2 and TRBJ2-3; 8 nucleotides line up with TRBD2. There are 16 residues in the CDR3. CDR1 is SGHTA and CDR2 is FQGNSA in the germline V gene. The trim removed 5 bases at V and 2 bases at J, leaving 9 bases unmatched. CDR3: CASSITGTRTTDTQYF. CDR3 coding DNA: TGTGCCAGCAGCATAACCGGGACTAGGACCACAGATACGCAGTATTTT.

The J gene is TRBJ2-4, the V gene TRBV30; weak D call: TRBD2 (6 bases). With 2 bases removed from V and 5 bases from J, the gap between germline ends came to 13 bases. Germline CDR1 reads GTSNPN; CDR2 reads SVGIG (reference sequence). CDR3 length: 14 amino acids. CDR3 in amino acids: CAWSNSGSQNIQYF. CDR3 DNA: TGTGCCTGGAGTAATAGCGGTTCTCAAAACATTCAGTACTTC.

The V and J genes are TRBV7-9 and TRBJ1-5; a weak D match, TRBD1 (5 bases). V lost 2 bases to trimming and J lost 6 bases, with 5 bases between them. This CDR3 spans 12 amino acids. In germline, CDR1 is SEHNR, CDR2 FQNEAQ (reference sequence). This CDR3 is CASSLRGQPQHF. The CDR3 DNA follows: TGTGCCAGCAGCTTAAGGGGTCAGCCCCAGCATTTT.

This chain joins TRBV7-2 and TRBJ1-2, with TRBD1 matching over 7 bases. Trimming at V came to 2 bases and at J to 4 bases, leaving 7 bases not matched to a gene. CDR1 and CDR2 (germline): SGHTA, FQGNSA. This CDR3 contains 15 residues. As DNA, the CDR3 is TGTGCCAGCAGCTTATCGGAGGGACAGCTCTATGGCTACACCTTC. Its translation: CASSLSEGQLYGYTF.

The rearrangement links TRBV6-6 to TRBJ2-5, with D possibly being TRBD1 (6 bases). There are 13 residues in the CDR3. Germline CDR1 reads MNHNY; CDR2 reads SVGAGI (reference sequence). The V and J ends lost 5 bases and 5 bases respectively, with 12 bases between them. The CDR3 sequence: CASSNRVFETQYF. As DNA, the CDR3 is TGTGCCAGCAGTAACAGGGTTTTCGAGACCCAGTACTTC.

This chain's CDR3 is CASSHGSYGNTIYF. The CDR3 DNA follows: TGTGCCAGCAGTCACGGGTCGTACGGAAACACCATATATTTT. This chain uses TRBV6-5 with TRBJ1-3; no firm D call. V was clipped by 5 bases and J by 4 bases, with 12 bases between them. Germline V gene lookup returns CDR1 MNHEY and CDR2 SVGAGI. The CDR3 has 14 amino acids.

The chain carries TRBV7-8 and TRBJ2-7, with TRBD1 identical over 7 bases. Trimming cost V 1 base and J 0 bases; bases outside gene matches: 6. This CDR3 region has 16 residues. Germline assignment: CDR1 SGHVS and CDR2 FQNEAQ. CDR3 protein: CASSLGQGPSSYEQYF. The DNA of the CDR3 is TGTGCCAGCAGCTTAGGACAGGGCCCCAGCTCCTACGAGCAGTACTTC.

The chain carries TRBV19 and TRBJ2-2; 8 nucleotides line up with TRBD1. This CDR3 spans 18 amino acids. The V gene end was trimmed by 4 bases and the J gene end by 7 bases; junction bases not matched to a gene: 17. Germline loops: CDR1 LNHDA, CDR2 SQIVND (reference sequence). CDR3 sequence (DNA): TGTGCCAGTAGTAAATCGGGACAGGAGCGCCCCGGGGGCGGGGAGCTGTTTTTT. Translated, it gives CASSKSGQERPGGGELFF. The full variable domain, in which reference TRBV19 and TRBJ2-2 provide the parts outside the CDR3, is DGGITQSPKYLFRKEGQNVTLSCEQNLNHDAMYWYRQDPGQGLRLIYYSQIVNDFQKGDIAEGYSVSREKKESFPLTVTSAQKNPTAFYLCASSKSGQERPGGGELFFGEGSRLTVL.

The genes are TRBV29-1 and TRBJ2-1; D unresolved. Germline CDR1 and CDR2: SQVTM and ANQGSEA. V was shortened by 7 bases and J by 2 bases, with 6 bases between the two germline ends. The CDR3 has 11 amino acids. The CDR3 bases are TGCAGCGCCCTACCCTACAATGAGCAGTTCTTC. Translating it yields CSALPYNEQFF.

This chain connects TRBV5-1 to TRBJ1-1; 9 bases align to TRBD1. The CDR3 spans 15 residues. The trim removed 4 bases at V and 5 bases at J, leaving 9 bases unmatched. Germline values: CDR1 SGHRS, CDR2 YFSETQ. The CDR3 reads CASSVPGQGGTEAFF. In DNA form, the CDR3 reads TGCGCCAGCAGCGTTCCGGGACAGGGAGGGACTGAAGCTTTCTTT.

This chain joins TRBV9 and TRBJ2-7, with 10 positions matching TRBD2. Germline-derived CDR1 and CDR2 are SGDLS and YYNGEE. This CDR3 is built from 15 residues. Germline trimming cut 1 base from V and 5 bases from J; bases unmatched to any gene: 6. The CDR3 protein is CASSVQAGGFDEQYF. The CDR3 DNA reads as TGTGCCAGCAGCGTACAAGCGGGAGGGTTCGACGAGCAGTACTTC.

This rearrangement joins TRBV7-2 to TRBJ2-6; 7 bases line up with TRBD2. The CDR3 covers 16 residues. V was clipped by 2 bases and J by 3 bases; unmatched bases: 4. Per germline, CDR1 SGHTA and CDR2 FQGNSA. CDR3 residues: CASSLTSVGGANVLTF. DNA for the CDR3: TGTGCCAGCAGCTTAACTAGCGTAGGTGGGGCCAACGTCCTGACTTTC.

A few counts support this clone. The chain employs TRBV6-5 and TRBJ2-6; D may be TRBD1 (6 bases). V was shortened by 9 bases and J by 1 base, with 7 bases between the two germline ends. The V gene's germline CDR1 is MNHEY and CDR2 SVGAGI. The CDR3 extends over 13 amino acids. CDR3 in amino acids: CASTGSGANVLTF. The CDR3 coding sequence is TGTGCCAGTACAGGGTCTGGGGCCAACGTCCTGACTTTC.

The chain employs TRBV19 and TRBJ1-5; 7 nucleotides agree with TRBD1. V lost 5 bases, J lost 5 bases, and 9 bases stayed unmatched. This CDR3 spans 15 amino acids. Germline V gene lookup returns CDR1 LNHDA and CDR2 SQIVND (reference sequence). CDR3 in DNA: TGTGCCAGTAGTGCCGACAGGGCTTCAGATCAGCCCCAGCATTTT. This codes for CASSADRASDQPQHF.

The rearrangement joins TRBV7-6 to TRBJ1-6; possibly TRBD1 for D (6 bases). V lost 1 base to trimming and J lost 9 bases, with 16 bases between them. Germline V lookup: CDR1 SGHVS, CDR2 FNYEAQ. This CDR3 spans 16 amino acids. CDR3 region: CASSLGRGGAPSPLHF. DNA of the CDR3: TGTGCCAGCAGCTTAGGCCGGGGGGGGGCGCCTTCACCCCTCCACTTT.

J is TRBJ1-1 and V is TRBV6-1, with 7 bases matching TRBD1. Per germline, CDR1 MNHNS and CDR2 SASEGT. This CDR3 has 13 amino acids. With 2 bases clipped from V and 4 bases from J, the junction kept 1 base outside the gene matches. The CDR3 is CASSERGLTEAFF. The CDR3 DNA sequence: TGTGCCAGCAGTGAAAGGGGGCTCACTGAAGCTTTCTTT.

This clone was detected only a few times. The rearrangement uses TRBV2 and TRBJ2-2; TRBD1 agrees at 9 bases. Germline loops: CDR1 SNHLY, CDR2 FYNNEI. The ends lost 6 bases at V and 4 bases at J; junction bases unmatched: 6. The CDR3 is 15 amino acids. The CDR3 coding sequence is TGTGCCAGCAGAAAACAGGGGGCTAGCACCGGGGAGCTGTTTTTT. Translation gives CASRKQGASTGELFF.

The chain joins TRBV7-9 to TRBJ2-6, with TRBD2 identical over 14 bases. The germline V gene has CDR1 SEHNR and CDR2 FQNEAQ (reference sequence). The CDR3 spans 17 residues. The V gene end was trimmed by 3 bases and the J gene end by 3 bases; junction bases not matched to a gene: 1. The CDR3 here is CASSLGLAGDGANVLTF. Written as DNA, the CDR3 is TGTGCCAGCAGCTTGGGACTAGCGGGAGATGGGGCCAACGTCCTGACTTTC.

The chain joins TRBV7-2 to TRBJ2-3; TRBD1 agrees at 9 bases. Germline V gene data show CDR1 as SGHTA and CDR2 as FQGNSA. The CDR3 sequence is 16 residues long. V shed 1 base, J shed 4 bases, and the junction held 6 bases outside the gene matches. The CDR3 nucleotides are TGTGCCAGCAGCTTAGACAGGGGGCATGGCGCAGATACGCAGTATTTT. It encodes CASSLDRGHGADTQYF. The complete variable domain, with remaining parts taken from reference TRBV7-2 and TRBJ2-3, reads GAGVSQSPSNKVTEKGKDVELRCDPISGHTALYWYRQSLGQGLEFLIYFQGNSAPDKSGLPSDRFSAERTGGSVSTLTIQRTQQEDSAVYLCASSLDRGHGADTQYFGPGTRLTVL.

The chain carries TRBV6-5 and TRBJ2-1, with D unclear. Germline CDR1 MNHEY, CDR2 SVGAGI. CDR3 length: 16 amino acids. V lost 4 bases to trimming and J lost 1 base, with 14 bases between them. In DNA form, the CDR3 reads TGTGCCAGCAGTTCCGCGTCAGGTTTGTCCTACAATGAGCAGTTCTTC. Translated, it gives CASSSASGLSYNEQFF.

The rearrangement uses TRBV9 and TRBJ2-3; TRBD2 matches at 8 bases. The CDR3 runs 15 residues. Germline assignment: CDR1 SGDLS and CDR2 YYNGEE. Unmatched junction bases numbered 1, after V lost 0 bases and J lost 1 base. For the CDR3, the DNA is TGTGCCAGCAGCGTAGACGGGAGGGGCACAGATACGCAGTATTTT. Translating gives CASSVDGRGTDTQYF.

Note on this clone: The same CDR3 can be traced to other DNA sequences in this sample. V and J are TRBV27 and TRBJ2-7; 10 bases agree with TRBD1. Germline loops: CDR1 MNHEY, CDR2 SMNVEV (reference sequence). J was trimmed by 6 bases and V by 8 bases; bases with no gene match: 13. CDR3 length: 15 amino acids. CDR3 DNA sequence: TGTGCCAGCGTCTCCCCGGGACAGGGGTCCGGCGAGCAGTACTTC. It is translated as CASVSPGQGSGEQYF.

This clone has just one count. The chain recombines TRBV7-9 with TRBJ2-5; D gene unclear. The CDR3 sequence is 14 residues long. Germline CDR1 and CDR2: SEHNR and FQNEAQ (reference sequence). Trimming took off 1 base at V and 1 base at J, with 7 bases between the two ends. The DNA of the CDR3 is TGTGCCAGCAGCTTAGTTGGGCCCCAAGAGACCCAGTACTTC. The encoded protein is CASSLVGPQETQYF.

This chain uses TRBV5-5 with TRBJ2-7, with 10 bases aligning to TRBD1. With 5 bases clipped from V and 3 bases from J, the junction kept 5 bases outside the gene matches. Germline values: CDR1 SGHKS, CDR2 YYEKEE (reference sequence). The CDR3 covers 14 residues. CDR3: CASSWTGGFYEQYF. The CDR3 DNA follows: TGTGCCAGCAGTTGGACAGGGGGTTTCTACGAGCAGTACTTC.

This clone occurred once. No DNA is shown, since the ends of the CDR3 on it are uncertain; the CDR3 is the one TCRdb lists. CDR3 amino acids: CASILADSSPLHF. The J gene is TRBJ1-6, the V gene TRBV2. From germline, CDR1 is SNHLY and CDR2 FYNNEI. The CDR3 extends over 13 residues, inclusive of both ends.

V usage is TRBV4-3 and J usage is TRBJ1-5, with D unclear. The CDR3 loop spans 15 amino acids. V lost 4 bases and J lost 5, with 15 bases in between. In germline, CDR1 is LGHNA, CDR2 YSLEER. The CDR3, as DNA: TGCGCCAGCAGCCCCTATGTATCTGGTTATCAGCCCCAGCATTTT. This codes for CASSPYVSGYQPQHF.

A few counts support this clone. CDR3 loop: CASSRRGNTEAFF. CDR3 DNA: TGTGCCAGCAGTCGGAGGGGGAACACTGAAGCTTTCTTT. The V call is TRBV6-6, the J call TRBJ1-1; D may be TRBD1 (5 bases). The V end was cut by 5 bases, the J end by 1 base, with 8 bases between. The CDR3 sequence is 13 residues long. Germline V lookup: CDR1 MNHNY, CDR2 SVGAGI (reference sequence).

The chain employs TRBV7-8 and TRBJ1-5; 7 bases map to TRBD1. This CDR3 has 16 residues. Germline-derived CDR1 and CDR2 are SGHVS and FQNEAQ. J lost 2 bases, V lost 2 bases, and 6 bases had no gene match. DNA of the CDR3: TGTGCCAGCAGCTTACGCGGGACAGTGGGCAATCAGCCCCAGCATTTT. Residues: CASSLRGTVGNQPQHF.

The rearrangement joins TRBV7-3 to TRBJ2-5; D gene ambiguous. Germline assignment: CDR1 SGHTA and CDR2 FQGTGA. The CDR3 contains 13 residues. Trimming removed 5 bases from V and 5 bases from J, with 12 bases in between. The CDR3 region is CASSRRGGETQYF. Written as DNA, the CDR3 is TGTGCCAGCAGCCGTCGAGGTGGGGAGACCCAGTACTTC.

This chain joins TRBV4-2 and TRBJ2-1, with TRBD1 matching over 7 bases. V lost 8 bases and J lost 6; bases outside the gene matches: 13. Germline V gene sequence: CDR1 LGHNA, CDR2 YNFKEQ. The CDR3 contains 15 residues. The CDR3 is CASGLALQGFNEQFF. The CDR3 nucleotides read TGTGCCAGCGGCCTGGCCCTACAGGGGTTCAATGAGCAGTTCTTC.